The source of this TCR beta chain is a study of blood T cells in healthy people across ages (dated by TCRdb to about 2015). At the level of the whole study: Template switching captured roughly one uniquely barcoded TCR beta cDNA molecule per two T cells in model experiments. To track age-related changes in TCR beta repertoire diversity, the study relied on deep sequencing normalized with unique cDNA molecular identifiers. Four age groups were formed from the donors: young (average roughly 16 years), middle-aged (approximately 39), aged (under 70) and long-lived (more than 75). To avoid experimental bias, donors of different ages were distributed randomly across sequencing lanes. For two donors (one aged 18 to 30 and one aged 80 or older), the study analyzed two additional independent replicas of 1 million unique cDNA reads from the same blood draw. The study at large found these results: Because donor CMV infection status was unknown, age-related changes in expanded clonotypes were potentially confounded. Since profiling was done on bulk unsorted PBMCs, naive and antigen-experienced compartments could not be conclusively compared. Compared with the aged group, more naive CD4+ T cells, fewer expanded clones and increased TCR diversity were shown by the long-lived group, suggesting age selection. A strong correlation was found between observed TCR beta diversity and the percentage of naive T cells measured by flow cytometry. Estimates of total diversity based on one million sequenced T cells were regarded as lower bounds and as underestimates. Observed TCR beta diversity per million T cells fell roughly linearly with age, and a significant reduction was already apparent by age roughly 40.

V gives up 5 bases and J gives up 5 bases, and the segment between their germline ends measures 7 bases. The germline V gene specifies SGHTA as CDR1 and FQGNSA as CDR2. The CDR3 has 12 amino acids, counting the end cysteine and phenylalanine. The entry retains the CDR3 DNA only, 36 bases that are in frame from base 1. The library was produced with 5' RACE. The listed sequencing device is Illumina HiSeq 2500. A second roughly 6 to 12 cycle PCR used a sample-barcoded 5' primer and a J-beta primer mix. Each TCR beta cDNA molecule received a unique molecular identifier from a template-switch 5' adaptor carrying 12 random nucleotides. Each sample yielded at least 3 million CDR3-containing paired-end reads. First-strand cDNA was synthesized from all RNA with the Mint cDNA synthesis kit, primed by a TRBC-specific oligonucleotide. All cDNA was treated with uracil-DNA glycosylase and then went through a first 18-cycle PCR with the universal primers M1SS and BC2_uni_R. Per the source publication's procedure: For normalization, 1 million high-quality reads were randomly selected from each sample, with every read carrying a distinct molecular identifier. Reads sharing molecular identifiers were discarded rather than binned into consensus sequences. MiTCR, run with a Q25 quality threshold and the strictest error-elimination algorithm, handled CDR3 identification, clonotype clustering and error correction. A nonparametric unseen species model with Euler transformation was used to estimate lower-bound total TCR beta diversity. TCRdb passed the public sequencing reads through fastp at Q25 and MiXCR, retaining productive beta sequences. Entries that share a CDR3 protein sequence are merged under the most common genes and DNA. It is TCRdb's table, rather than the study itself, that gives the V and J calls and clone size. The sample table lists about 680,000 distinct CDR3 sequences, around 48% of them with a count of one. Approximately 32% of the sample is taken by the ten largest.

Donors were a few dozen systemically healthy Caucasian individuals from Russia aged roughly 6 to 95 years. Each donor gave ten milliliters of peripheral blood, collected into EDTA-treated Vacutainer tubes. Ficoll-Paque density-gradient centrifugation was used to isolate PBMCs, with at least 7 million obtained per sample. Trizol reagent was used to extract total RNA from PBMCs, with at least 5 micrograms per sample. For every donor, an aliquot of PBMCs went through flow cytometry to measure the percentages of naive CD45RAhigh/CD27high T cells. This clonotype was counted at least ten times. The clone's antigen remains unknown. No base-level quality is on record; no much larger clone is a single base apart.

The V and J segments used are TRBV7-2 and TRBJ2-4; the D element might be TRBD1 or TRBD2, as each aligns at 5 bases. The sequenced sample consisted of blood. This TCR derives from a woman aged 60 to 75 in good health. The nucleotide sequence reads TGTGCCAGCAGCAGGGACCAAAACATTCAGTACTTC. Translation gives CASSRDQNIQYF.